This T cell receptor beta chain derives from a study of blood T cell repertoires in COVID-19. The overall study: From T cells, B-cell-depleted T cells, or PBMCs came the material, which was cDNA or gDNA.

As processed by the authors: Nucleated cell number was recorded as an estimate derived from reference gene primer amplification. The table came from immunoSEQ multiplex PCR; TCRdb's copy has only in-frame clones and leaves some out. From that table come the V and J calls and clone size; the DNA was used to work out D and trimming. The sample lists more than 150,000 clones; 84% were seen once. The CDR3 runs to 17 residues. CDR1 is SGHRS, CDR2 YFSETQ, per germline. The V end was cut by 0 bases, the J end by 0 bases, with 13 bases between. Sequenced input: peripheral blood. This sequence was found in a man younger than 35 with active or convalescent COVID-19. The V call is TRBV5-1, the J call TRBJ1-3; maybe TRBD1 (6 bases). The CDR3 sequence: CASSLEGGAASGNTIYF. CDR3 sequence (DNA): TGCGCCAGCAGCTTGGAAGGGGGGGCGGCCTCTGGAAACACCATATATTTT.